One sample yielded the 26 T cell receptor beta chains listed below, sequenced in a study of early T cells in non-severe SARS-CoV-2 infection. Each CDR3 protein gets one entry after TCRdb re-called the 5' RACE reads with MiXCR. The repertoire holds around 63,000 distinct CDR3 sequences, with about 6% as singletons. The specimen was whole blood, collected at baseline. The receptors stem from an adult who was a healthcare worker with PCR-confirmed SARS-CoV-2 infection or an uninfected control (not recorded which).

This clonotype appeared many times. The chain combines TRBV14 with TRBJ2-1; D is uncertain. The germline gives CDR1 SGHDN, CDR2 FVKESK. The V end lost 4 bases, the J end lost 2 bases, and 12 bases lay between the germline ends. This CDR3 is 15 amino acids long. The CDR3 nucleotides read TGTGCCAGCAGCCGGGAATGGCCCACCTACAATGAGCAGTTCTTC. Translating it yields CASSREWPTYNEQFF.

There are a few counts of this clonotype. The chain uses TRBV7-9 and TRBJ2-7; D not resolved. The CDR3 covers 14 residues. From germline, CDR1 is SEHNR and CDR2 FQNEAQ (reference sequence). Trimming pared 0 bases from V and 2 bases from J, leaving 8 bases between. CDR3 coding DNA: TGTGCCAGCAGCTTAGCGGGCCGAGCCTACGAGCAGTACTTC. Amino acid sequence: CASSLAGRAYEQYF.

This sequence joins TRBV6-2 or TRBV6-3 and TRBJ1-1; D is undetermined. V shed 2 bases and J shed 2 bases, with 15 bases lying between them. This CDR3 comprises 16 residues. CDR1 MNHEY and CDR2 SVGEGT come from the germline V gene. CDR3 in amino acids: CASSYIYGLINTEAFF. The CDR3 DNA is TGTGCCAGCAGTTACATCTATGGACTGATCAACACTGAAGCTTTCTTT.

The table lists this clonotype with a few counts. The V call is TRBV28, the J call TRBJ2-7; 9 bases map to TRBD1. Per germline, CDR1 MDHEN and CDR2 SYDVKM. V lost 6 bases to trimming and J lost 6 bases; unmatched junction nucleotides: 3. The CDR3 contains 12 residues. The CDR3 nucleotides are TGTGCCAGCAGACAGGGGGCGCGCGAGCAGTACTTC. Translation gives CASRQGAREQYF.

This clonotype was found a few times. This rearrangement joins TRBV29-1 to TRBJ1-1; tentative D call: TRBD1 (6 bases). V dropped 3 bases and J dropped 1 base, with 9 bases sitting between them. There are 13 residues in the CDR3. Per the germline V gene, CDR1 is SQVTM and CDR2 is ANQGSEA. The chain's CDR3 is CSVEQGKNTEAFF. In nucleotides, the CDR3 is TGCAGCGTTGAGCAGGGGAAGAACACTGAAGCTTTCTTT. Full variable domain (missing parts from reference TRBV29-1 and TRBJ1-1): SAVISQKPSRDICQRGTSLTIQCQVDSQVTMMFWYRQQPGQSLTLIATANQGSEATYESGFVIDKFPISRPNLTFSTLTVSNMSPEDSSIYLCSVEQGKNTEAFFGQGTRLTVV.

This clonotype was counted only a few times. The chain combines TRBV5-1 with TRBJ2-3; TRBD1 matches at 7 bases. V gave up 3 bases and J gave up 0 bases; unmatched junction bases: 4. CDR3 size: 15 residues. Germline assignment: CDR1 SGHRS and CDR2 YFSETQ. CDR3 protein: CASSSGTASTDTQYF. CDR3 bases: TGCGCCAGCAGCTCCGGGACAGCGAGCACAGATACGCAGTATTTT. The full variable domain, completed using reference TRBV5-1 and TRBJ2-3, is KAGVTQTPRYLIKTRGQQVTLSCSPISGHRSVSWYQQTPGQGLQFLFEYFSETQRNKGNFPGRFSGRQFSNSRSEMNVSTLELGDSALYLCASSSGTASTDTQYFGPGTRLTVL.

The chain combines TRBV20-1 with TRBJ1-2, with 10 bases fitting TRBD1. J was trimmed by 8 bases and V by 6 bases; bases with no gene match: 12. The CDR3 is 14 residues long. Per germline, CDR1 DFQATT and CDR2 SNEGSKA (reference sequence). The DNA for the CDR3 is TGCAGTGCCAGTGGGAACGACAGGGGGCGAGGCTACACCTTC. Protein: CSASGNDRGRGYTF.

This clonotype occurred many times. V gene TRBV29-1 combines with J gene TRBJ2-5; D is unclear. Germline V gives CDR1 SQVTM, CDR2 ANQGSEA. The CDR3 contains 8 residues. The CDR3 nucleotides read TGCAGTGCAGAGACCCAGTACTTC. Translated: CSAETQYF.

This clonotype was recorded at least ten times. V and J are TRBV7-9 and TRBJ2-5, with TRBD1 matching 10 bases. V shed 5 bases, J shed 3 bases, and the junction held 6 bases outside the gene matches. From germline, CDR1 is SEHNR and CDR2 FQNEAQ (reference sequence). The CDR3 loop spans 15 amino acids. In nucleotides, the CDR3 is TGTGCCAGCAGCGAAGGGACAGGGGCAAAAGAGACCCAGTACTTC. Translated: CASSEGTGAKETQYF. The complete variable domain, with remaining parts taken from reference TRBV7-9 and TRBJ2-5, reads DTGVSQNPRHKITKRGQNVTFRCDPISEHNRLYWYRQTLGQGPEFLTYFQNEAQLEKSRLLSDRFSAERPKGSFSTLEIQRTEQGDSAMYLCASSEGTGAKETQYFGPGTRLLVL.

Ten or more counts support this clonotype. V is TRBV28 and J is TRBJ2-7, with D perhaps TRBD2 (5 bases). In germline, CDR1 is MDHEN, CDR2 SYDVKM. The CDR3 runs 12 residues. Trimming shortened V by 4 bases and J by 4 bases, and 8 bases separated the two germline ends. The CDR3 sequence: CASSSRVYEQYF. CDR3 sequence (DNA): TGTGCCAGCAGTTCGCGGGTATACGAGCAGTACTTC.

This clonotype was seen only a few times. The V gene is TRBV5-1, the J gene TRBJ2-5, with D unresolved. Trimming cost V 3 bases and J 1 base, with 19 bases left between them. The CDR3 totals 17 residues. Per the germline V gene, CDR1 is SGHRS and CDR2 is YFSETQ. CDR3: CASSSGSNMYFQETQYF. Written as DNA, the CDR3 is TGCGCCAGCAGCTCCGGTTCCAATATGTACTTCCAAGAGACCCAGTACTTC.

There are many counts of this clonotype. The J gene is TRBJ1-1, the V gene TRBV7-2; the D gene is possibly TRBD1 (6 bases). Germline CDR1 and CDR2: SGHTA and FQGNSA. The CDR3 is made up of 15 amino acids. V was shortened by 5 bases and J by 1 base, with 14 bases between the two germline ends. CDR3 residues: CASSPRQARNTEAFF. The DNA of the CDR3 is TGTGCCAGCAGCCCCCGACAGGCGAGGAACACTGAAGCTTTCTTT.

In this sample, this clonotype turned up many times. CDR3 region: CASSWNRENEQFF. For the CDR3, the DNA is TGTGCCAGCAGTTGGAACAGGGAAAATGAGCAGTTCTTC. The rearrangement joins TRBV28 to TRBJ2-1, with D perhaps matching TRBD1 (6 bases). Trimming left V 4 bases short and J 7 bases short, with 11 bases between. CDR1 is MDHEN, CDR2 SYDVKM, per germline. The CDR3 loop spans 13 amino acids.

This clonotype has at least ten counts. The chain couples TRBV6-1 to TRBJ2-2, with D perhaps TRBD2 (5 bases). The germline V and J ends were trimmed by 8 bases and 5 bases, with 27 bases remaining between them. The V gene's germline CDR1 is MNHNS and CDR2 SASEGT. This CDR3 is 18 amino acids long. As DNA, the CDR3 is TGTGCCAGCCGAAAGAAAGGGCTACCGGGGATGCTTACCGGGGAGCTGTTTTTT. Amino acids: CASRKKGLPGMLTGELFF.

This clonotype has just a few counts. The chain employs TRBV5-1 and TRBJ2-3, with D perhaps TRBD1 (6 bases). Germline V CDR1 and CDR2: SGHRS, YFSETQ. The CDR3 consists of 15 residues. The ends were cut back, 3 bases at V and 2 bases at J, with 13 bases in the middle. The CDR3 DNA follows: TGCGCCAGCAGCTCAGGACAGTTTAACACAGATACGCAGTATTTT. Residues: CASSSGQFNTDTQYF.

This clonotype was counted only a few times. The chain uses TRBV28 and TRBJ1-2; D is perhaps TRBD1 (6 bases). CDR3 length: 14 amino acids. Germline CDR1 and CDR2: MDHEN and SYDVKM. V was pared by 1 base and J by 8 bases, with 14 bases between. The CDR3 sequence: CASSLSGAHYGYTF. The CDR3 nucleotides read TGTGCCAGCAGTTTATCGGGGGCGCATTACGGCTACACCTTC.

The table lists this clonotype with many counts. The chain is built from TRBV12-3 or TRBV12-4 and TRBJ2-1; TRBD2 might be the D (6 bases). The CDR3 consists of 15 residues. Trimming pared 7 bases from V and 0 bases from J, leaving 13 bases between. CDR3 loop: CASTRDFSSYNEQFF. In DNA form, the CDR3 reads TGTGCCAGCACCCGGGACTTTAGCTCCTACAATGAGCAGTTCTTC.

This clonotype came up many times. The J gene is TRBJ2-3, the V gene TRBV6-1, with D hard to call. CDR3 size: 14 residues. The germline V gene has CDR1 MNHNS and CDR2 SASEGT. Deletions cut 5 bases from V and 1 base from J, with 10 bases between. The CDR3 here is CASSFSFGTDTQYF. The CDR3 nucleotides are TGTGCCAGCAGTTTTTCTTTTGGCACAGATACGCAGTATTTT.

This clonotype was seen ten or more times. The chain recombines TRBV28 with TRBJ2-3; the D is unclear. Looked up from germline, CDR1 is MDHEN and CDR2 is SYDVKM. The CDR3 length is 15 residues. V shed 6 bases and J shed 1 base, with 14 bases lying between them. This chain's CDR3 is CASSHSLGRTDTQYF. CDR3 nucleotides: TGTGCCAGCAGCCACAGCCTTGGACGCACAGATACGCAGTATTTT.

This clonotype was counted a few times. In DNA form, the CDR3 reads TGTGCCAGCAGAGGCTACACCGGGGAGCTGTTTTTT. Protein: CASRGYTGELFF. The gene calls are TRBV12-3 or TRBV12-4 and TRBJ2-2; D is unclear. With 6 bases removed from V and 3 bases from J, the gap between germline ends came to 5 bases. The CDR3 runs to 12 residues.

The sample holds a few counts of this clonotype. The rearrangement links TRBV29-1 to TRBJ2-5; D remains ambiguous. CDR1 and CDR2 from the germline V gene are SQVTM and ANQGSEA. This CDR3 is built from 11 residues. CDR3 loop: CKAGSQETQYF. In DNA form, the CDR3 reads TGCAAGGCCGGATCCCAAGAGACCCAGTACTTC.

This clonotype was found many times. The chain links TRBV20-1 to TRBJ2-7; D is tentatively TRBD1 or TRBD2 (6 bases each). Germline V gene lookup returns CDR1 DFQATT and CDR2 SNEGSKA (reference sequence). This CDR3 has 13 residues. The V end lost 3 bases, the J end lost 7 bases, and 16 bases lay between the germline ends. The CDR3 protein is CSASGWGAREQYF. The CDR3 DNA follows: TGCAGTGCTAGCGGTTGGGGGGCAAGAGAGCAGTACTTC.

This clonotype was detected many times. V gene TRBV10-3 combines with J gene TRBJ1-4; tentative D call: TRBD1 (5 bases). CDR1 and CDR2 from the germline V gene are ENHRY and SYGVKD. The V gene lost 8 bases and the J gene lost 0 bases, with 10 bases spanning the gap. This CDR3 comprises 14 residues. CDR3 residues: CAIAEGTTNEKLFF. The DNA for the CDR3 is TGTGCCATCGCCGAGGGGACAACTAATGAAAAACTGTTTTTT.

A word on this clonotype: One base away lies a much larger clone, so this may be a sequencing read error. This sequence joins TRBV28 and TRBJ1-5, with D uncertain. The germline gives CDR1 MDHEN, CDR2 SYDVKM. The CDR3 runs 13 residues. The DNA for the CDR3 is TGTACCAGCAGTTTTCCCGTTAATCAACCCCAGCATTTT. Translation gives CTSSFPVNQPQHF.

The chain combines TRBV21-1 with TRBJ2-7; the D call of TRBD1 is as the table states it, not checked on the DNA. TRBV21-1 is a pseudogene locus. This CDR3 is 16 amino acids long. CDR3 sequence: CASSNRGPDSSYEQYF. For the CDR3, the DNA is TGTGCCAGCAGCAACCGCGGCCCGGACAGCTCCTACGAGCAGTACTTC.

This clonotype was recorded many times. This chain links TRBV20-1 with TRBJ2-3; TRBD2 matches at 8 bases. Germline values: CDR1 DFQATT, CDR2 SNEGSKA (reference sequence). V lost 3 bases to trimming and J lost 0 bases; unmatched junction nucleotides: 5. This CDR3 region has 15 residues. The CDR3 is CSASGQRESTDTQYF. CDR3 sequence (DNA): TGCAGTGCTAGCGGCCAGCGGGAGAGCACAGATACGCAGTATTTT.